This T cell receptor (beta chain) was recorded in a study of CXCR3-negative and CXCR3-positive naive CD8 T cells. Findings and limits, study-wide: Naive cells positive for CXCR3 carried more hydrophobic TRB CDR3s than CXCR3-negative ones.

With respect to this clonotype: Its specificity is unknown.

The TRB libraries of cDNA were built by UMI-labeled 5' RACE. From its re-call of the 5' RACE reads, TCRdb lists each CDR3 protein once, without DNA. The table for this sample gives over 100,000 distinct CDR3 sequences. CDR1 and CDR2 (germline): WNHNN, SYGVQD (reference sequence). The CDR3 contains 13 residues. Source material: naive CXCR3+ CD8+ T cells from blood. Subset denoted: CD45RO-CCR7+CD27+CD95- naive CD8+ T cells expressing CXCR3 (TNR3+). This chain joins TRBV10-1 and TRBJ2-7; TCRdb's assignment of TRBD1 cannot be checked, as there is no DNA. This receptor was identified in a human donor in good health. Some clones in this sample may be carry-over from other donors' samples. CDR3 amino acids: CASSDGTRNEQYF.